One and the same sample provided the 17 T cell receptor beta chains below, sequenced in a study of graft-versus-host responses after intestinal transplantation. Their antigens remain unidentified. Generated by immunoSEQ multiplex PCR, the TCRdb table keeps only in-frame clones and is missing some. Among some 76,000 clones listed, over 75% were seen once. Sequences were derived from unstimulated CD8+ T cells sorted from spleen or lymph node cells, sampled before transplant. These receptor sequences come from a human donor who was the organ donor for an intestinal transplant.

The CDR3 DNA reads as TGTGCCATCCCGACAGGGGACTATGGCTACACCTTC. Translating it yields CAIPTGDYGYTF. The rearrangement uses TRBV2 and TRBJ1-2, with 8 bases lining up with TRBD1. The germline gives CDR1 SNHLY, CDR2 FYNNEI. Unmatched junction bases numbered 4, after V lost 10 bases and J lost 3 bases. This CDR3 comprises 12 residues.

The genes are TRBV29-1 and TRBJ2-6, with D maybe TRBD1 (5 bases). This CDR3 is 15 amino acids long. Germline assignment: CDR1 SQVTM and CDR2 ANQGSEA. Trimming removed 1 base from V and 1 base from J, with 8 bases in between. CDR3 nucleotide sequence: TGCAGCGTTGAAGTCTCAGGGTCTGGGGCCAACGTCCTGACTTTC. The encoded protein is CSVEVSGSGANVLTF.

The chain joins TRBV19 to TRBJ2-5; 8 bases map to TRBD1. The CDR3 has 13 residues. J gave up 4 bases and V 4 bases, and 2 bases lay outside the gene matches. Germline V lookup: CDR1 LNHDA, CDR2 SQIVND (reference sequence). The chain's CDR3 is CASSTGQVETQYF. The CDR3 coding sequence is TGTGCCAGTAGTACGGGACAGGTAGAGACCCAGTACTTC.

The CDR3 here is CASSQDTGNEQFF. In DNA form, the CDR3 reads TGCGCCAGCAGCCAAGATACGGGGAATGAGCAGTTCTTC. V is TRBV4-1 and J is TRBJ2-1; possibly TRBD2 for D (5 bases). V was trimmed by 0 bases and J by 7 bases, leaving 7 bases between them. The CDR3 has 13 amino acids. The germline gives CDR1 MGHRA, CDR2 YSYEKL.

The chain carries TRBV15 and TRBJ1-6; 7 nucleotides align to TRBD1. The V gene's germline CDR1 is LNHNV and CDR2 YYDKDF (reference sequence). The trim removed 4 bases at V and 7 bases at J, leaving 7 bases unmatched. CDR3 length equals 15 residues. The CDR3 sequence: CATSTRQGINSPLHF. In DNA form, the CDR3 reads TGTGCCACCAGCACCAGACAGGGAATCAATTCACCCCTCCACTTT.

The J gene is TRBJ1-5, the V gene TRBV10-3; D gene ambiguous. The CDR3 contains 13 residues. Germline lookup yields CDR1 ENHRY and CDR2 SYGVKD. V was shortened by 1 base and J by 6 bases, with 7 bases between the two germline ends. The CDR3 region is CAISEWSPQPQHF. The CDR3 DNA reads TGTGCCATCAGTGAGTGGAGTCCTCAGCCCCAGCATTTT.

The V gene is TRBV7-3, the J gene TRBJ1-6, with D possibly TRBD1 on 5 matching bases. The V and J ends lost 0 bases and 5 bases respectively, with 8 bases between them. Germline V gene lookup returns CDR1 SGHTA and CDR2 FQGTGA. The CDR3 consists of 15 residues. The CDR3 loop reads CASSLTGDDNSPLHF. The CDR3 DNA reads TGTGCCAGCAGCTTAACGGGGGACGATAATTCACCCCTCCACTTT.

The genes are TRBV5-1 and TRBJ1-3; no clear D gene. Per germline, CDR1 SGHRS and CDR2 YFSETQ. The CDR3 is 16 amino acids. Trimming took off 4 bases at V and 1 base at J, with 15 bases between the two ends. Here the CDR3 reads CASSSRMAGSGNTIYF. The CDR3 coding sequence is TGCGCCAGCAGCAGCCGCATGGCGGGATCTGGAAACACCATATATTTT.

There are a few counts of this clone. The chain uses TRBV6-5 and TRBJ2-7; 11 nucleotides match TRBD1. The CDR3 is 14 residues long. The V and J ends lost 5 bases and 3 bases, in that order; junction bases with no gene match: 3. Germline CDR1 and CDR2: MNHEY and SVGAGI. CDR3: CASSEGTGGYEQYF. The CDR3 DNA follows: TGTGCCAGCAGTGAAGGGACAGGGGGCTACGAGCAGTACTTC.

The V gene is TRBV2, the J gene TRBJ1-1; D not certain. Germline loops: CDR1 SNHLY, CDR2 FYNNEI. Trimming removed 11 bases at V and 7 bases at J, with 26 bases between. CDR3 length: 15 amino acids. CDR3 in DNA: TGTGCCGAGCCGGGGAGGGATCGTCCAAAGCGTGAAGCTTTCTTT. It yields the protein CAEPGRDRPKREAFF.

Worth noting for this clone: The sample has other DNA sequences that encode this CDR3 too. The chain joins TRBV5-1 to TRBJ2-1; D gene unclear. Trimming took off 0 bases at V and 7 bases at J, with 2 bases between the two ends. Germline CDR1 SGHRS, CDR2 YFSETQ. The CDR3 is made up of 11 amino acids. The CDR3 here is CASSLGNEQFF. In DNA, the CDR3 is TGCGCCAGCAGCTTGGGGAATGAGCAGTTCTTC.

The chain is built from TRBV19 and TRBJ1-1, with no clear D. This CDR3 has 14 residues. The germline V and J ends were trimmed by 6 bases and 5 bases, with 16 bases remaining between them. The V gene's germline CDR1 is LNHDA and CDR2 SQIVND (reference sequence). CDR3 sequence reads: CASSPSVLGTEAFF. For the CDR3, the DNA is TGTGCCAGTAGCCCATCAGTACTGGGGACTGAAGCTTTCTTT.

The gene calls are TRBV11-2 and TRBJ1-2; D uncertain. V dropped 4 bases and J dropped 7 bases, with 7 bases sitting between them. CDR1 and CDR2 from the germline V gene are SGHAT and FQNNGV. The CDR3 extends over 11 amino acids. CDR3 sequence: CASSYPGGYTF. CDR3 DNA: TGTGCCAGCAGCTATCCGGGTGGCTACACCTTC. Filled out from reference TRBV11-2 and TRBJ1-2, the complete variable domain reads EAGVAQSPRYKIIEKRQSVAFWCNPISGHATLYWYQQILGQGPKLLIQFQNNGVVDDSQLPKDRFSAERLKGVDSTLKIQPAKLEDSAVYLCASSYPGGYTFGSGTRLTVV.

The chain employs TRBV9 and TRBJ1-5; D not certain. The germline V gene encodes CDR1 SGDLS and CDR2 YYNGEE. CDR3 length equals 18 residues. The V end lost 3 bases, the J end lost 0 bases, and 19 bases lay between the germline ends. CDR3 coding DNA: TGTGCCAGCAGCGCTGTAGGTCGGCCGAAGAATAGCAATCAGCCCCAGCATTTT. This codes for CASSAVGRPKNSNQPQHF.

The chain employs TRBV5-6 and TRBJ2-7; D might be TRBD1 (5 bases). The CDR3 contains 13 residues. Germline values: CDR1 SGHDT, CDR2 YYEEEE. Trimming removed 5 bases from V and 6 bases from J, with 15 bases in between. CDR3 residues: CASRYTQGFEQYF. In nucleotides, the CDR3 is TGTGCCAGCAGATATACTCAGGGATTCGAGCAGTACTTC.

This clone was detected a few times. The chain couples TRBV5-8 to TRBJ1-6; 8 nucleotides match TRBD1. Looked up from germline, CDR1 is SGHTS and CDR2 is YDEGEE. V was clipped by 4 bases and J by 5 bases; unmatched bases: 8. The CDR3 runs to 16 residues. The CDR3 coding sequence is TGTGCCAGCAGCCAGGTGACAGGGGCAGATAATTCACCCCTCCACTTT. This codes for CASSQVTGADNSPLHF.

The chain is built from TRBV27 and TRBJ1-6; D is unresolved. Looked up from germline, CDR1 is MNHEY and CDR2 is SMNVEV (reference sequence). This CDR3 comprises 14 residues. V lost 0 bases, J lost 9 bases, and 9 bases lay in between. CDR3 nucleotide sequence: TGTGCCAGCAGTTTATCCCGACACATTTCACCCCTCCACTTT. This encodes CASSLSRHISPLHF.